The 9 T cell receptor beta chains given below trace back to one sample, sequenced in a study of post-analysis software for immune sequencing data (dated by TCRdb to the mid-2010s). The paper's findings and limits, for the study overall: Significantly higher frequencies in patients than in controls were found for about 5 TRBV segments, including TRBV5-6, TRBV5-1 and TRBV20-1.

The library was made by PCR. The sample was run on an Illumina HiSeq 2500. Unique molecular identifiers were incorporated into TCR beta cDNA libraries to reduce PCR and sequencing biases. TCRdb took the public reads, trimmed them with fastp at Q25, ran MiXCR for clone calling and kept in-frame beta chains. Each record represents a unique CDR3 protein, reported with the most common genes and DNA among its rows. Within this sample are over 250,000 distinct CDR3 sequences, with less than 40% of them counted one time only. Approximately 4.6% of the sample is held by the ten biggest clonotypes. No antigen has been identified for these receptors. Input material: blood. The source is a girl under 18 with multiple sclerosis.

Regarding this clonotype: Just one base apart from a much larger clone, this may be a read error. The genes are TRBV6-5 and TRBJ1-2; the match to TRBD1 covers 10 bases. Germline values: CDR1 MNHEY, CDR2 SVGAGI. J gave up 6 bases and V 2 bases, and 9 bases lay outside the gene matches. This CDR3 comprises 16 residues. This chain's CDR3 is CASSYRWTGGRDGYTF. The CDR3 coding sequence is TGTGCCAGCAGTTACCGATGGACAGGGGGAAGAGATGGCTACACCTTC.

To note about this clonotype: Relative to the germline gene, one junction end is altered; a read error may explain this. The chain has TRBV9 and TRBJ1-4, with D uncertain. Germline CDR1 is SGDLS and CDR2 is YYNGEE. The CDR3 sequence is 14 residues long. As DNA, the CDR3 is TGTGCCGGCAGCGTAGAGGGAACTAATGAAAAACTGTTTTTT. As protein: CAGSVEGTNEKLFF.

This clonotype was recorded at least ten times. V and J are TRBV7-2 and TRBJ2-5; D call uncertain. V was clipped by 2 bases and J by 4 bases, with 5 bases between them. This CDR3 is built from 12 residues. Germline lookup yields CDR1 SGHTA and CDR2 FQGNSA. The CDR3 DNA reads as TGTGCCAGCAGCTTACACAGAGAGACCCAGTACTTC. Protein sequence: CASSLHRETQYF. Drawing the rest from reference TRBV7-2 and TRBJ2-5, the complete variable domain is GAGVSQSPSNKVTEKGKDVELRCDPISGHTALYWYRQSLGQGLEFLIYFQGNSAPDKSGLPSDRFSAERTGGSVSTLTIQRTQQEDSAVYLCASSLHRETQYFGPGTRLLVL.

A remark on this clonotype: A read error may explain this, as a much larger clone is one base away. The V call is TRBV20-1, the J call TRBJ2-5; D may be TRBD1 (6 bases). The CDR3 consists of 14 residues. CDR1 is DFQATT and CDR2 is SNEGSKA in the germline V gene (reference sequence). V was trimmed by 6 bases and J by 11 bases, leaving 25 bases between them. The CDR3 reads CSADGPAGDDEQYF. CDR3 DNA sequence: TGCAGTGCAGACGGCCCAGCAGGGGACGATGAGCAGTACTTC.

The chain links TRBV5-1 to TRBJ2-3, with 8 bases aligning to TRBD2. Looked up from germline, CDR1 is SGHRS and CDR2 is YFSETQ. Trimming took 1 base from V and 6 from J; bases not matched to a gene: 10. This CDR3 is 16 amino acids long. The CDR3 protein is CASSLRPAGDSDTQYF. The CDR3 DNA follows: TGCGCCAGCAGCTTGCGCCCAGCGGGGGATAGCGATACGCAGTATTTT.

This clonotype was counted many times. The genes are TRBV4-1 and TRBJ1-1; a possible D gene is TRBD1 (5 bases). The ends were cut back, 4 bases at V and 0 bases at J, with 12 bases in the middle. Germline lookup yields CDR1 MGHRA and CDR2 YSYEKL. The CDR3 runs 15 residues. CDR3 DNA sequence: TGCGCCAGCAGCCTCATGGGACGGCTGAACACTGAAGCTTTCTTT. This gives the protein CASSLMGRLNTEAFF.

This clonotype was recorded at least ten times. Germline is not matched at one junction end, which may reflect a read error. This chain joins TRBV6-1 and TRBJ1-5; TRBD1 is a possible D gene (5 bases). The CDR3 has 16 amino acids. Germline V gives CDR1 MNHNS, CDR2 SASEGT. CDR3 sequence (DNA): TGTACCAGCAGGATACAGGTCGTAGGAGGCAATCAGCCCCAGCATTTT. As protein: CTSRIQVVGGNQPQHF.

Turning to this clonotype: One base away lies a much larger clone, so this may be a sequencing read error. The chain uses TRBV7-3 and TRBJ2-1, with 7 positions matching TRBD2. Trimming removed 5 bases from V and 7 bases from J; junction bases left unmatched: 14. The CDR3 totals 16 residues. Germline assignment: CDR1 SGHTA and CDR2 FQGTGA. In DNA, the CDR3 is TGTGCCAGCAGCCTGTTGGGCGGGAGCGTTCAAAATGAGCAGTTCTTC. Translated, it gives CASSLLGGSVQNEQFF. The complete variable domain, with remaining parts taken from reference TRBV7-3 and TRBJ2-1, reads GAGVSQTPSNKVTEKGKYVELRCDPISGHTALYWYRQSLGQGPEFLIYFQGTGAADDSGLPNDRFFAVRPEGSVSTLKIQRTERGDSAVYLCASSLLGGSVQNEQFFGPGTRLTVL.

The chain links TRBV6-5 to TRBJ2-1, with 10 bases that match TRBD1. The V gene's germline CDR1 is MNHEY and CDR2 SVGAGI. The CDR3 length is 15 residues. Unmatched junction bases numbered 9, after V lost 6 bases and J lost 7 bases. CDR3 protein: CASRKGRQGANEQFF. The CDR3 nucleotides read TGTGCCAGCAGAAAAGGGAGACAGGGGGCAAATGAGCAGTTCTTC.